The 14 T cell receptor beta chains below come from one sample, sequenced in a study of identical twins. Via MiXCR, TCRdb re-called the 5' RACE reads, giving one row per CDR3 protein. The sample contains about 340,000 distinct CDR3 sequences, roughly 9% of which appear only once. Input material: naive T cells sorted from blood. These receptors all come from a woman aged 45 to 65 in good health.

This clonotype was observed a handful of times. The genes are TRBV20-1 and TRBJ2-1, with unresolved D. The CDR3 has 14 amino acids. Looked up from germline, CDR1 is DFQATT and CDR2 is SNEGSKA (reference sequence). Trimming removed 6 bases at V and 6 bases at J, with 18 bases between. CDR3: CSAHPDGRTNEQFF. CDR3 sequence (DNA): TGCAGTGCCCACCCGGACGGGCGGACCAATGAGCAGTTCTTC.

The CDR3 nucleotides are TGTGCCAGCAGTTTAGCGGGGACAGGGCAATATGGCTACACCTTC. Its translation is CASSLAGTGQYGYTF. This chain links TRBV27 with TRBJ1-2; TRBD1 aligns across 9 bases. Unmatched junction bases numbered 6, after V lost 2 bases and J lost 5 bases. The CDR3 contains 15 residues. Germline-derived CDR1 and CDR2 are MNHEY and SMNVEV (reference sequence).

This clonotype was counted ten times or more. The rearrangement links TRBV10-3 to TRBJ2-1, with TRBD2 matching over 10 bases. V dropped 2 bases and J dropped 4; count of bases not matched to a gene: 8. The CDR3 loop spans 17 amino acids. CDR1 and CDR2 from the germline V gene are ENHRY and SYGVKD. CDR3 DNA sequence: TGTGCCATCAGTGAGACTAGCGGGACCTCCTTTTACAATGAGCAGTTCTTC. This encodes CAISETSGTSFYNEQFF.

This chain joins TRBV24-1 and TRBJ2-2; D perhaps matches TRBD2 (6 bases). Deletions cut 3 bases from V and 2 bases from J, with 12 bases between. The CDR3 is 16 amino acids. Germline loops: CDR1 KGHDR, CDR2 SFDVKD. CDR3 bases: TGTGCCACCAGTGATCTTGCTAGCGCCAACACCGGGGAGCTGTTTTTT. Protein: CATSDLASANTGELFF.

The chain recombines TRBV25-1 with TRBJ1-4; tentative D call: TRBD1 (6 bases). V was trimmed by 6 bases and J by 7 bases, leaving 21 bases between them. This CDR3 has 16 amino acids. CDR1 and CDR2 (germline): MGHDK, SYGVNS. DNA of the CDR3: TGTGCCAGCAGCCTCGGGACGGGGGGCCGGAGTGAAAAACTGTTTTTT. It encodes CASSLGTGGRSEKLFF.

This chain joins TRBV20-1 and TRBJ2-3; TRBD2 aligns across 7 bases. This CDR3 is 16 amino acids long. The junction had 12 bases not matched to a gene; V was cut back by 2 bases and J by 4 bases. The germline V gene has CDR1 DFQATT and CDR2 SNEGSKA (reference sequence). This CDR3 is CSARSSGGSNPDTQYF. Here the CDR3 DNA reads TGCAGTGCTAGAAGCTCCGGCGGGAGTAATCCAGATACGCAGTATTTT.

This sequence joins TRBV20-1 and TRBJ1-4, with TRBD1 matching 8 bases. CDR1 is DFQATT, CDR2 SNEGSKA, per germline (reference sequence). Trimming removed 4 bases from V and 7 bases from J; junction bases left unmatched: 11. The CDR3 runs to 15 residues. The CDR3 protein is CSAKKPGGAGEKLFF. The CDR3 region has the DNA TGCAGTGCTAAGAAACCAGGGGGCGCAGGTGAAAAACTGTTTTTT.

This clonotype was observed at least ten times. The CDR3 DNA sequence: TGTGCCAGCAGAGACAAACTGGGGACCAAAGAGACCCAGTACTTC. Its translation: CASRDKLGTKETQYF. The chain carries TRBV5-5 and TRBJ2-5; D possibly uses TRBD1 or TRBD2 (5 bases each). The CDR3 loop spans 15 amino acids. Trimming shortened V by 5 bases and J by 3 bases, and 17 bases separated the two germline ends. Looked up from germline, CDR1 is SGHKS and CDR2 is YYEKEE (reference sequence).

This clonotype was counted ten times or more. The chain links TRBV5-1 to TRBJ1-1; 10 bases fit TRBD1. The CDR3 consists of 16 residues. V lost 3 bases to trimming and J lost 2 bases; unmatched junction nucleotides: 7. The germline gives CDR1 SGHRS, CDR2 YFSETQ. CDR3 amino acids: CASSYWDRGKNTEAFF. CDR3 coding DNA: TGCGCCAGCAGCTACTGGGACAGGGGAAAAAACACTGAAGCTTTCTTT.

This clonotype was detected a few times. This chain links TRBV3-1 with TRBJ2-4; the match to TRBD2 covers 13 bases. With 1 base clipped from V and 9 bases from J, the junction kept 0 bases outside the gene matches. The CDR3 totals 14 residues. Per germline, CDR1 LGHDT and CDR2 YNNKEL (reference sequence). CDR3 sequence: CASSQGLAGGIQYF. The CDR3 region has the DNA TGTGCCAGCAGCCAAGGACTAGCGGGAGGCATTCAGTACTTC.

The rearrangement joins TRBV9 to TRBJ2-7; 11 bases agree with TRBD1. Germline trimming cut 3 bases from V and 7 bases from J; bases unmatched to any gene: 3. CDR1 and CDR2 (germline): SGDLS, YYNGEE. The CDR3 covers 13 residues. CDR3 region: CASSARDRGEQYV. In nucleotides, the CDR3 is TGTGCCAGCAGCGCCCGGGACAGGGGGGAGCAGTACGTC.

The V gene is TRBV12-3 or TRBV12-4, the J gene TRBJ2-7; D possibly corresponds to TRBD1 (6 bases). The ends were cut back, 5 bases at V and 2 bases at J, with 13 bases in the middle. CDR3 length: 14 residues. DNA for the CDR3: TGTGCCAGCAGTCCAACAGGGATTGCCTACGAGCAGTACTTC. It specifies CASSPTGIAYEQYF.

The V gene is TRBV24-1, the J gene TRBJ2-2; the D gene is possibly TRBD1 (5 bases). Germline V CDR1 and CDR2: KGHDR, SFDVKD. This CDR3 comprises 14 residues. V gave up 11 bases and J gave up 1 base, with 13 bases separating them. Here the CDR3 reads CASQQAVNTGELFF. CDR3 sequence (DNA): TGTGCCAGTCAACAGGCGGTGAACACCGGGGAGCTGTTTTTT.

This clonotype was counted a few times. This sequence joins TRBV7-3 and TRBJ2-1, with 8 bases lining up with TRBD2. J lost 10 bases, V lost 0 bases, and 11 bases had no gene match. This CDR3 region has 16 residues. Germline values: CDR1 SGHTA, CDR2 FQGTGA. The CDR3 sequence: CASSLTLSGRAGEQFF. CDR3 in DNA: TGTGCCAGCAGCTTAACTCTTTCCGGGAGGGCCGGGGAGCAGTTCTTC.